This T cell receptor (beta chain) was retrieved from a study of cytotoxic CD8 clonotypes in ibrutinib-treated CLL. With sequencing, the targeted depth ranged from 1 in 200,000 to 1 in 1 million T cells. Profiled with immunoSEQ multiplex PCR; TCRdb holds only in-frame clones, not every one. The data hold around 25,000 clones, with 68% observed a single time. The V segment lost 2 bases and the J segment 3 bases; nucleotides outside the gene matches: 4. Germline CDR1 SGHNT, CDR2 YYREEE (reference sequence). CDR3 length: 15 amino acids. This clone showed up just a few times. The genes are TRBV5-4 and TRBJ2-1; 8 nucleotides align to TRBD1. The source is a human donor with chronic lymphocytic leukemia. Sample: PBMCs, taken after 24 months of ibrutinib treatment. CDR3 DNA sequence: TGTGCCAGCAGCTTAGCACAGGGGGACTACAATGAGCAGTTCTTC. It specifies CASSLAQGDYNEQFF. Full variable domain (rest looked up from reference TRBV5-4 and TRBJ2-1): ETGVTQSPTHLIKTRGQQVTLRCSSQSGHNTVSWYQQALGQGPQFIFQYYREEENGRGNFPPRFSGLQFPNYSSELNVNALELDDSALYLCASSLAQGDYNEQFFGPGTRLTVL.